The entry that follows covers one T cell receptor (beta chain) sequence. Its antigen is not known. The CDR3 is made up of 16 amino acids. V lost 2 bases and J lost 3, with 14 bases in between. The data originate from a study of T-cell reconstitution after alpha-beta-depleted transplantation in children. Preparation of the TCRbeta library used unique molecular identifiers. MiXCR was run by TCRdb on the PCR reads, yielding one entry per CDR3 protein. The data show over 100,000 distinct CDR3 sequences, over 9% seen once. Study results and caveats: From newly produced T cells came most of the T-cell counts and diversity one year after transplant.

The material was PBMCs, obtained before TCRalphabeta/CD19-depleted stem cell transplant. The receptor's source is a boy younger than 10 with acute lymphoblastic leukemia, due to receive a stem cell transplant. The gene calls are TRBV12-3 or TRBV12-4 and TRBJ1-3, with D maybe TRBD1 (6 bases). CDR3 DNA sequence: TGTGCCAGCAGTTTACAGGGGCAGGTGATTGGAAACACCATATATTTT. Its protein product is CASSLQGQVIGNTIYF.